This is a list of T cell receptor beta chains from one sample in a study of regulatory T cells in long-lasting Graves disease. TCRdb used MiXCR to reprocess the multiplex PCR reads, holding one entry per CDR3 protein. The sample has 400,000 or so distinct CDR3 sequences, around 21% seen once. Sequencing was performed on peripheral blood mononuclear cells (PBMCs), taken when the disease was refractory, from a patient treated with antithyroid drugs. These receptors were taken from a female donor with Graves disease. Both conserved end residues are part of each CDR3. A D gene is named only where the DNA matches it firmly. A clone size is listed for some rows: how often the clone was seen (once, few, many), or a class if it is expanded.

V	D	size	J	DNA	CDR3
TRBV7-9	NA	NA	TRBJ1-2	TGTGCCAGCAGTGACCGGTATGGCTGCACCTTC	CASSDRYGCTF
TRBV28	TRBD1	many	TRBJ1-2	TGTGCCAGCCAGGGGGGGTATGGCTACACCTTC	CASQGGYGYTF
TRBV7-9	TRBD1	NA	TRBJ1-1	TGTGCCAGCAGCTCAAGACAGGGTTTAGCTTTCTTT	CASSSRQGLAFF
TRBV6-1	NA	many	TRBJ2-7	TGTGCCAGCAGTGAAGGACAGGATGGGACCTACGAGCAGTACTTC	CASSEGQDGTYEQYF
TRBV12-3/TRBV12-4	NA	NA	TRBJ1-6	TGTGCCAGCAGTCCCGCGGGACGGCACCATTCACCCCTCCACTTT	CASSPAGRHHSPLHF
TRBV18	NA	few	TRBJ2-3	TGTGCCAGCTCACAGAACAGGGTCAACACAGATACGCAGTATTTT	CASSQNRVNTDTQYF
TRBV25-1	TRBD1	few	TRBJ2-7	TGTGCCAGCAGTGACGCTGGACAGGGCCCCTACGAGCAGTACTTC	CASSDAGQGPYEQYF
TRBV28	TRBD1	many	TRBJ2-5	TGTGCCAGCAGTTCCTCAGGGGGCGTCGGGGAGACCCAGTACTTC	CASSSSGGVGETQYF
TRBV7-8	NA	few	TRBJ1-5	TGTGCCAGCAGCTTCGAGACAAATAGCAATCAGCCCCAGCATTTT	CASSFETNSNQPQHF
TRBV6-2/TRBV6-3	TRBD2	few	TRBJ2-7	TGTGACAAATGGATAGCGGGGCTGGCTTCCTCCTACGAGCAGTACTTC	CDKWIAGLASSYEQYF
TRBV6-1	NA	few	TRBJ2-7	TGTGCCAGCAGTGAAGCTCCACAGTCCTACGAGCAGTACTTC	CASSEAPQSYEQYF
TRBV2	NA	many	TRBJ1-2	TGTGCCAGCAGTGACGTCCCCCGTGGGGGCTACACCTTC	CASSDVPRGGYTF
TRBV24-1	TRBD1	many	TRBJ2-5	TGTGCCACCAGTGAAACAGGGGGCCAAGAGACCCAGTACTTC	CATSETGGQETQYF
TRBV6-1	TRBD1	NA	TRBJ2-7	TGTGCCAGCAGCTTCACAGGGGGCAATCGGGTCTACGAGCAGTACTTC	CASSFTGGNRVYEQYF
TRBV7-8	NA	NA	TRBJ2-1	TGTGCCAGCAGCTTAGAGGCTGCGGGGTCCTACAATGAGCAGTTCTTC	CASSLEAAGSYNEQFF
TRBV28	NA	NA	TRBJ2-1	TGTGCCAGCAGTTTTGTGGCGAGGAACAATGAGCAGTTCTTC	CASSFVARNNEQFF
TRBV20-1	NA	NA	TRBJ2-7	TGCAGTGCCGGCGACCCAGGCTACGAGCGGTACTTC	CSAGDPGYERYF
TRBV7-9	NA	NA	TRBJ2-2	TGTGCCAGCACCTTCTCCGCCCGGGAGCTGTTTTTT	CASTFSARELFF
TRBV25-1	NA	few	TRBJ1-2	TGTGCCAGCAGTGAAGCAGCCAATGGCTACACCTTC	CASSEAANGYTF
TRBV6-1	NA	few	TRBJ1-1	TGTGCCAGCAGCAGTACCGGGACAAAGAACACTGAAGCTTTCTTT	CASSSTGTKNTEAFF
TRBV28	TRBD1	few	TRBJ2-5	TGTGCCAGCAATCGAGACAGGGTTCAGGAGACCCAGTACTTC	CASNRDRVQETQYF
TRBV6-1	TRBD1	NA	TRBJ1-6	TGTGCCAGCAGTGTGCCGGGACAGAGGCCCCAAACCCTCCACTTT	CASSVPGQRPQTLHF
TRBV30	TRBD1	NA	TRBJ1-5	TGTGCCTGGAGGTCGACAGGGAATAGCAGTCAGCCCCAGCATTTT	CAWRSTGNSSQPQHF
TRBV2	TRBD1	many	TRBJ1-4	TGTGCCAGCAGTACAGGACAGGGAGGCGAAAAACTGTTTTTT	CASSTGQGGEKLFF
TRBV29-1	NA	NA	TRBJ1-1	TGCAGCGTTGAAGATGCCCGCTCTGAAGCTTTCTTT	CSVEDARSEAFF
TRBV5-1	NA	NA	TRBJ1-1	TGCGCCAGCAGCATCCGGGCTTCGGAGGGGGGCACTGAAGCTTTCTTT	CASSIRASEGGTEAFF
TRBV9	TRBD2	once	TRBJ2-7	TGTGCCAGCAGCCCACAAGCGGGAGGCCGCTACGAGCAGTACTTC	CASSPQAGGRYEQYF
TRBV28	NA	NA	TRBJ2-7	TGTGCCAGCAGTTTGAGGCAGCTAACCTACGAGCAGTACTTC	CASSLRQLTYEQYF
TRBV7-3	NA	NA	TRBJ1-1	TGTGCCAGCAGCTATACCCAGGACACTGAAGCTTTCTTT	CASSYTQDTEAFF
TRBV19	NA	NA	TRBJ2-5	TGTGCCAGTAGTATAGTCAACCCGTCTGAGACCCAGTACTTC	CASSIVNPSETQYF
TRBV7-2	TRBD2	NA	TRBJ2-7	TGTGCCAGCAGTTGGACTAGCTACTCTTCGGGGGAGCAGTACTTC	CASSWTSYSSGEQYF
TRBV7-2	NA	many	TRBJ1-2	TGTGCCAGCAGCTTAGGTGGCGCGGGGGGGGCGCGGTATGGCTACACCTTC	CASSLGGAGGARYGYTF
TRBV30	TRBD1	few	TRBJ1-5	TGTGCCTGGAGTACGACAGGGATCAATCAGCCCCAGCATTTT	CAWSTTGINQPQHF
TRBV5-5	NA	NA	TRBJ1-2	TGTGCCAGCACCCTGCTCGGGGGGGCGCGCAACTATGGCTACACCTTC	CASTLLGGARNYGYTF
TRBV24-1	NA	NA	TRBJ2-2	TGTGCCACCAGTTTCTCCCCCGGGGACCTAAACACCGGGGAGCTGTTTTTT	CATSFSPGDLNTGELFF
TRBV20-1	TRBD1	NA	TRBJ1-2	TGCAGTGCTAGTCGACGACAGGGTGGCCACACCTTC	CSASRRQGGHTF
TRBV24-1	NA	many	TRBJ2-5	TGTGCCACCAGTGGGGCAGGGGCCCAGGAGACCCAGTACTTC	CATSGAGAQETQYF
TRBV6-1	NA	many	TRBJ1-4	TGTGCCAGCAGTGAAGCGGGTGGACCTAATGAAAAACTGTTTTTT	CASSEAGGPNEKLFF
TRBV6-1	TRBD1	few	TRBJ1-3	TGTGCCAGCACAAGAACAGGGGACTCTGGAAACACCATATATTTT	CASTRTGDSGNTIYF
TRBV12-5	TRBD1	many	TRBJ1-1	TGTGCTAGTGGCCTTACACTATCCGGGACAGGGGGCATGCACACTGAAGCTTTCTTT	CASGLTLSGTGGMHTEAFF
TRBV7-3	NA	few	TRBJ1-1	TGTGCCAGCAGCCCGCGGACAGTTCCGTTGAACACTGAAGCTTTCTTT	CASSPRTVPLNTEAFF